This TCR beta chain comes out of a study of T cells after posttransplantation cyclophosphamide. Study observations and caveats: Later post-transplant blood repertoires were often dominated by donor CD8+ memory clones.

On this clone itself: Its antigen is not identified.

Sequencing used immunoSEQ multiplex PCR; TCRdb keeps in-frame clones, though not all of them. Of approximately 26,000 clones listed, 86% are singletons. This receptor was taken from a man in his fifties. The sequenced sample was PBMCs.

Written as DNA, the CDR3 is TGTGCCAGCAGCGAGAGACGGACAGCGAACACCGGGGAGCTGTTTTTT. Its protein product is CASSERRTANTGELFF. This chain joins TRBV14 and TRBJ2-2, with D tentatively TRBD1 (6 bases). Germline V gives CDR1 SGHDN, CDR2 FVKESK. The V end lost 5 bases, the J end lost 0 bases, and 13 bases lay between the germline ends. The CDR3 is 16 amino acids.